This passage covers 8 T cell receptor beta chains from one sample sequenced in a study of cytomegalovirus exposure and HLA in healthy donors. Researchers ran the PCR with 60 Vbeta and 13 Jbeta primers. Sequencing was performed with immunoSEQ multiplex PCR; in TCRdb, only in-frame clones are kept and a portion is missing. The table lists 90,000 or so clones, approximately 69% of them singletons. Sequenced material: PBMCs. These receptors came from a boy between 5 and 17 years old in good health and CMV-seropositive.

The V and J genes are TRBV11-2 and TRBJ1-1; D remains unclear. The germline gives CDR1 SGHAT, CDR2 FQNNGV. The CDR3 contains 15 residues. V lost 6 bases to trimming and J lost 5 bases, with 19 bases between them. Here the CDR3 DNA reads TGTGCCAGCAGGGACGACCCGGGAGTTAGTACTGAAGCTTTCTTT. This gives the protein CASRDDPGVSTEAFF.

This sequence joins TRBV10-1 and TRBJ2-7; tentative D call: TRBD2 (6 bases). The ends were cut back, 4 bases at V and 2 bases at J, with 9 bases in the middle. Germline CDR1 reads WNHNN; CDR2 reads SYGVQD (reference sequence). The CDR3 totals 13 residues. CDR3 amino acids: CASSVPGAYEQYF. CDR3 nucleotides: TGCGCCAGCAGTGTACCGGGGGCCTACGAGCAGTACTTC.

The rearrangement joins TRBV30 to TRBJ1-2, with D perhaps TRBD1 (5 bases). Germline CDR1 and CDR2: GTSNPN and SVGIG (reference sequence). The CDR3 contains 12 residues. The V end was cut by 0 bases, the J end by 7 bases, with 9 bases between. The DNA for the CDR3 is TGTGCCTGGAGTGTCTACCAGGGTGGCTACACCTTC. Amino acid sequence: CAWSVYQGGYTF.

There are a few counts of this clone. The rearrangement joins TRBV29-1 to TRBJ2-1; D not resolved. The ends were cut back, 4 bases at V and 6 bases at J, with 16 bases in the middle. CDR3 length: 14 amino acids. Germline V gene lookup returns CDR1 SQVTM and CDR2 ANQGSEA. This CDR3 reads CSVVEPNRPNEQFF. The DNA of the CDR3 is TGCAGCGTTGTAGAACCCAACAGACCCAATGAGCAGTTCTTC.

A remark on this clone: Mismatch with germline at one junction end may stem from a read error. The V gene is TRBV5-1, the J gene TRBJ1-2; TRBD1 agrees at 10 bases. Germline loops: CDR1 SGHRS, CDR2 YFSETQ. The CDR3 length is 13 residues. The CDR3 coding sequence is TGCGCCAGCAGCTACGGGACAGGGGCTGGCTACCCCTTC. Residues: CASSYGTGAGYPF.

The chain is built from TRBV7-2 and TRBJ2-7; 8 nucleotides match TRBD1. Germline CDR1 reads SGHTA; CDR2 reads FQGNSA. The CDR3 has 15 amino acids. The ends lost 1 base at V and 4 bases at J; junction bases unmatched: 6. The CDR3 here is CASSLDWTGIYEQYF. CDR3 bases: TGTGCCAGCAGCTTAGATTGGACAGGGATTTACGAGCAGTACTTC.

This chain links TRBV2 with TRBJ1-1; perhaps TRBD1 as D (6 bases). Trimming stripped 2 bases from V and 5 bases from J, with 12 bases between. Germline V gives CDR1 SNHLY, CDR2 FYNNEI. The CDR3 length is 14 residues. The CDR3 DNA follows: TGTGCCAGCAGTGAAAGCAGGGGACCTACTGAAGCTTTCTTT. It codes for CASSESRGPTEAFF.

This clone was picked up a small number of times. V usage is TRBV19 and J usage is TRBJ2-1; 7 bases map to TRBD2. Germline lookup yields CDR1 LNHDA and CDR2 SQIVND (reference sequence). The V segment lost 8 bases and the J segment 5 bases; nucleotides outside the gene matches: 12. This CDR3 spans 15 amino acids. The DNA for the CDR3 is TGTGCCAGTCCTCGGAGACTAGCTATAAACAATGAGCAGTTCTTC. Translated: CASPRRLAINNEQFF.